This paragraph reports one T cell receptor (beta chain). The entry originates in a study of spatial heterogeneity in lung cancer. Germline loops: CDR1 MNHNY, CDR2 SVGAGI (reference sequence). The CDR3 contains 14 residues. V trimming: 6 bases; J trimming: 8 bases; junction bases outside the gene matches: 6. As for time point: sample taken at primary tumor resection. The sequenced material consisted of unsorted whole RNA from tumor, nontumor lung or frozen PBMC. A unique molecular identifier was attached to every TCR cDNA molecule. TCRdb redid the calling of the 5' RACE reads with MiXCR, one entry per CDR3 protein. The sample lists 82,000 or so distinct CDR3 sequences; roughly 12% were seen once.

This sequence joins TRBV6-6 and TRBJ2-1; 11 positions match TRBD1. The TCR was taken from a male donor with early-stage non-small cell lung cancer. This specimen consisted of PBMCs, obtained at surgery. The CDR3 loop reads CASRPGQGVDEQFF. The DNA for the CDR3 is TGTGCCAGCAGACCGGGACAGGGGGTCGATGAGCAGTTCTTC.